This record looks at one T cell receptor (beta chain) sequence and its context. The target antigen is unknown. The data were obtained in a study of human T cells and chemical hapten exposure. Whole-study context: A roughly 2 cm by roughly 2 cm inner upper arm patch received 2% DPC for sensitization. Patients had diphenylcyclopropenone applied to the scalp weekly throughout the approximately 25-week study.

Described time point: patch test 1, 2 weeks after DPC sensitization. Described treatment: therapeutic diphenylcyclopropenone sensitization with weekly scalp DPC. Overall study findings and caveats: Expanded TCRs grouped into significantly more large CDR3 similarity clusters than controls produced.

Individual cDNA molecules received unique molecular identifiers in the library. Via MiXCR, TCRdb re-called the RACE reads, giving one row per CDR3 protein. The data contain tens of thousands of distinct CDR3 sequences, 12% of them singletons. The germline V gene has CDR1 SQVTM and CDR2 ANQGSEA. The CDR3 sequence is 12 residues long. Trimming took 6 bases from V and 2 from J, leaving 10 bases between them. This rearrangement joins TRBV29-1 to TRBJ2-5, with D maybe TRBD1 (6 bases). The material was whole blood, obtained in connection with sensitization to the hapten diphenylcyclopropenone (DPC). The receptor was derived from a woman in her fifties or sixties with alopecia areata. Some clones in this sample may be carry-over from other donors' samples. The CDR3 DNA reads TGCAGCGTGACAGGCCCTCAAGAGACCCAGTACTTC. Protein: CSVTGPQETQYF.